These 25 T cell receptor beta chains came from one sample sequenced in a study of T-cell memory formation after mild COVID-19. TCRdb analysed the 5' RACE reads with MiXCR anew, one entry per CDR3 protein. The sample records about 180,000 distinct CDR3 sequences, around 16% being singletons. The sequencing sample was made of PBMCs or a T cell subset sorted from them (not recorded which). These TCRs come from an adult woman who had mild COVID-19 (a few samples of this study predate the infection). Cell type and time point are not known.

This sequence joins TRBV5-8 and TRBJ2-5; perhaps D is TRBD1 or TRBD2 (6 bases each). Per the germline V gene, CDR1 is SGHTS and CDR2 is YDEGEE. CDR3 length: 15 amino acids. Trimming removed 5 bases at V and 5 bases at J, with 19 bases between. CDR3 bases: TGTGCCAGCAGTCAGGGGACTGGCCCCTCTGAGACCCAGTACTTC. Its protein product is CASSQGTGPSETQYF.

This clonotype was found many times. V gene TRBV2 combines with J gene TRBJ2-5; possible D gene TRBD2, 5 bases. This CDR3 spans 16 amino acids. The V end lost 6 bases, the J end lost 2 bases, and 19 bases lay between the germline ends. Germline V lookup: CDR1 SNHLY, CDR2 FYNNEI. In nucleotides, the CDR3 is TGTGCCAGCAGCGCCGCCCGGGCGAGGGAACAAGAGACCCAGTACTTC. Amino acid sequence: CASSAARAREQETQYF.

The genes are TRBV4-3 and TRBJ2-1, with 7 nucleotides matching TRBD2. J lost 4 bases, V lost 0 bases, and 6 bases had no gene match. This CDR3 contains 16 residues. In germline, CDR1 is LGHNA, CDR2 YSLEER. Here the CDR3 reads CASSQESSGGYNEQFF. The DNA for the CDR3 is TGCGCCAGCAGCCAAGAGTCTAGCGGAGGGTACAATGAGCAGTTCTTC.

The table lists this clonotype with a few counts. The CDR3 DNA follows: TGTGCCAGCAGCTTGGTGACTAGCACAATCGGCACAGATACGCAGTATTTT. Translating gives CASSLVTSTIGTDTQYF. The chain couples TRBV5-8 to TRBJ2-3; 7 positions match TRBD2. V lost 0 bases and J lost 1; bases outside the gene matches: 8. The CDR3 consists of 17 residues. Germline V gene data show CDR1 as SGHTS and CDR2 as YDEGEE.

This clonotype has a handful of counts. The J gene is TRBJ2-5, the V gene TRBV9; 8 bases fit TRBD2. Losses at the gene ends were 4 bases for V and 5 bases for J; bases not matched to a gene: 10. This CDR3 region has 15 residues. CDR1 is SGDLS and CDR2 is YYNGEE in the germline V gene. The CDR3 is CASSIAGGHRETQYF. CDR3 DNA: TGTGCCAGCAGCATTGCGGGAGGTCATCGGGAGACCCAGTACTTC. The full variable domain, with the rest looked up from reference TRBV9 and TRBJ2-5, is DSGVTQTPKHLITATGQRVTLRCSPRSGDLSVYWYQQSLDQGLQFLIQYYNGEERAKGNILERFSAQQFPDLHSELNLSSLELGDSALYFCASSIAGGHRETQYFGPGTRLLVL.

The rearrangement uses TRBV5-1 and TRBJ2-5; a possible D gene is TRBD1 (5 bases). CDR1 is SGHRS and CDR2 is YFSETQ in the germline V gene. Trimming cost V 4 bases and J 2 bases, with 21 bases left between them. The CDR3 contains 17 residues. The CDR3 DNA follows: TGCGCCAGCAGCCTTTCCTCTTACAGGATTCTTCAAGAGACCCAGTACTTC. It codes for CASSLSSYRILQETQYF.

This chain joins TRBV7-8 and TRBJ2-3; perhaps TRBD2 as D (5 bases). This CDR3 region has 12 residues. V shed 5 bases and J shed 14 bases, with 17 bases lying between them. The germline CDR1 and CDR2 sequences are SGHVS and FQNEAQ. CDR3: CASSPSGGAGYF. In DNA, the CDR3 is TGTGCCAGCAGCCCAAGCGGCGGTGCGGGGTATTTT.

The gene calls are TRBV12-3 or TRBV12-4 and TRBJ1-2; D not resolved. Trimming shortened V by 3 bases and J by 4 bases, and 9 bases separated the two germline ends. CDR3 length: 13 residues. The CDR3 here is CASSLRSSYGYTF. CDR3 sequence (DNA): TGTGCCAGCAGTTTGCGCAGCTCCTATGGCTACACCTTC.

This clonotype was detected a few times. The chain employs TRBV10-3 and TRBJ1-1, with TRBD1 matching 7 bases. After removal of 6 bases from V and 3 bases from J, the junction contained 16 bases not matched to a gene. CDR1 ENHRY and CDR2 SYGVKD come from the germline V gene. The CDR3 sequence is 17 residues long. CDR3 amino acids: CAIRQPSGGGRDTEAFF. The DNA for the CDR3 is TGTGCCATCAGACAACCTTCAGGGGGGGGCCGTGACACTGAAGCTTTCTTT.

This clonotype has just a few counts. The junction shows a germline mismatch at one end, possibly a read error. This chain links TRBV12-3 or TRBV12-4 with TRBJ2-1; D remains unclear. The CDR3 is made up of 10 amino acids. CDR3 residues: CASSLGPRIF. DNA of the CDR3: TGTGCCAGCAGTTTGGGCCCCCGGATCTTC.

The CDR3 region has the DNA TGCAGTGCTAGAGGCGGGAATAGCAATCAGCCCCAGCATTTT. Protein sequence: CSARGGNSNQPQHF. This chain connects TRBV20-1 to TRBJ1-5; no firm D call. This CDR3 has 14 residues. Germline lookup yields CDR1 DFQATT and CDR2 SNEGSKA (reference sequence). V dropped 1 base and J dropped 0 bases, with 7 bases sitting between them.

The chain couples TRBV7-9 to TRBJ1-2; D gene ambiguous. CDR1 SEHNR and CDR2 FQNEAQ come from the germline V gene (reference sequence). V lost 5 bases and J 1 base, leaving 14 bases between the germline ends. The CDR3 has 15 amino acids. The CDR3 DNA is TGTGCCAGCAGCCGGACCGCTCTGATTAACTATGGCTACACCTTC. Its protein product is CASSRTALINYGYTF.

The CDR3 loop is CASSPIYGEGTEAFF. The CDR3 DNA sequence: TGTGCCAGCAGCCCGATTTACGGGGAAGGCACTGAAGCTTTCTTT. The chain recombines TRBV6-2 or TRBV6-3 with TRBJ1-1; D gene uncertain. The CDR3 is made up of 15 amino acids. The V gene's germline CDR1 is MNHEY and CDR2 SVGEGT. With 6 bases removed from V and 4 bases from J, the gap between germline ends came to 18 bases.

This clonotype was seen ten or more times. The chain links TRBV23-1 to TRBJ1-6; D uncertain. TRBV23-1 is placed among ORFs of uncertain function. The germline V and J ends were trimmed by 3 bases and 10 bases, with 19 bases remaining between them. The CDR3 runs to 16 residues. The CDR3 nucleotides are TGCGCCAGCAGTCAGCCGAACCGCGGGGTCGGGTCACCCCTCCACTTT. This gives the protein CASSQPNRGVGSPLHF.

The chain is built from TRBV12-3 or TRBV12-4 and TRBJ2-1, with D possibly TRBD1 on 6 matching bases. Trimming stripped 1 base from V and 13 bases from J, with 14 bases between. This CDR3 comprises 13 residues. CDR3 in DNA: TGTGCCAGCAGTTTAGGGACAGATCTGCCCCAGTTCTTC. It translates to CASSLGTDLPQFF.

The J gene is TRBJ2-6, the V gene TRBV24-1, with D unclear. CDR1 is KGHDR and CDR2 is SFDVKD in the germline V gene. The germline V and J ends were trimmed by 5 bases and 2 bases, with 6 bases remaining between them. The CDR3 runs 14 residues. This CDR3 is CATSGRPGANVLTF. CDR3 nucleotide sequence: TGTGCCACCAGTGGCAGGCCTGGGGCCAACGTCCTGACTTTC.

This clonotype has just a few counts. This rearrangement joins TRBV3-1 to TRBJ2-5; the D gene could be TRBD1 or TRBD2 (5 bases each). Looked up from germline, CDR1 is LGHDT and CDR2 is YNNKEL (reference sequence). CDR3 size: 13 residues. The ends were cut back, 7 bases at V and 4 bases at J, with 13 bases in the middle. DNA of the CDR3: TGTGCCAGCACTTTCCTTGGGACAGAGACCCAGTACTTC. Translating gives CASTFLGTETQYF.

The sample holds many counts of this clonotype. The V call is TRBV12-3 or TRBV12-4, the J call TRBJ2-1; 10 bases are shared with TRBD2. CDR3 length: 16 residues. V trimming: 2 bases; J trimming: 7 bases; junction bases outside the gene matches: 8. The CDR3 DNA reads TGTGCCAGCAGTTTAAGGGTGAGCGGGAGGGTTAATGAGCAGTTCTTC. Protein: CASSLRVSGRVNEQFF.

V usage is TRBV11-2 and J usage is TRBJ1-2; D is ambiguous. Trimming pared 4 bases from V and 4 bases from J, leaving 7 bases between. CDR1 SGHAT and CDR2 FQNNGV come from the germline V gene. The CDR3 is made up of 12 amino acids. CDR3 amino acids: CASSSFGYGYTF. In DNA, the CDR3 is TGTGCCAGCAGCTCCTTCGGCTATGGCTACACCTTC.

This clonotype was seen only a few times. The chain recombines TRBV9 with TRBJ2-5; the D gene could be TRBD1 or TRBD2 (5 bases each). Germline loops: CDR1 SGDLS, CDR2 YYNGEE. This CDR3 region has 16 residues. V was clipped by 4 bases and J by 1 base, with 17 bases between them. CDR3 DNA: TGTGCCAGCAGCACGGAGGCGGGCCAGGGCCAAGAGACCCAGTACTTC. Amino acid sequence: CASSTEAGQGQETQYF.

The V call is TRBV4-1, the J call TRBJ2-5; TRBD1 matches at 8 bases. CDR3 length: 16 amino acids. V lost 1 base to trimming and J lost 5 bases; unmatched junction nucleotides: 9. Germline V lookup: CDR1 MGHRA, CDR2 YSYEKL. Here the CDR3 DNA reads TGCGCCAGCAGCCAAGCTTCCGACAGGGGAAGGGAGACCCAGTACTTC. Amino acids: CASSQASDRGRETQYF.

The CDR3 reads CSVGVRGTEAFF. The CDR3 DNA reads as TGCAGCGTTGGAGTGAGAGGGACTGAAGCTTTCTTT. V and J are TRBV29-1 and TRBJ1-1; D gene ambiguous. The length of the CDR3 is 12 residues. V lost 4 bases to trimming and J lost 5 bases, with 11 bases between them. CDR1 and CDR2 (germline): SQVTM, ANQGSEA.

Ten or more counts support this clonotype. The chain combines TRBV2 with TRBJ2-7, with D unclear. The CDR3 is 12 amino acids. The germline V and J ends were trimmed by 1 base and 3 bases, with 4 bases remaining between them. CDR1 and CDR2 from the germline V gene are SNHLY and FYNNEI. The CDR3: CASSEGFYEQYF. For the CDR3, the DNA is TGTGCCAGCAGTGAAGGGTTCTACGAGCAGTACTTC.

The chain employs TRBV20-1 and TRBJ2-7; 8 positions match TRBD2. Germline V gives CDR1 DFQATT, CDR2 SNEGSKA (reference sequence). This CDR3 region has 15 residues. Trimming cost V 0 bases and J 2 bases; bases outside gene matches: 6. The CDR3 bases are TGCAGTGCTAGAGATAGTAGCGGGGCTACCTACGAGCAGTACTTC. It yields the protein CSARDSSGATYEQYF.

The rearrangement uses TRBV7-2 and TRBJ2-5; maybe TRBD1 (6 bases). This CDR3 comprises 16 residues. V shed 5 bases and J shed 2 bases, with 18 bases lying between them. CDR1 and CDR2 from the germline V gene are SGHTA and FQGNSA. CDR3 sequence reads: CASSPDSGTLQETQYF. CDR3 in DNA: TGTGCCAGCAGCCCCGATAGTGGGACACTTCAAGAGACCCAGTACTTC.